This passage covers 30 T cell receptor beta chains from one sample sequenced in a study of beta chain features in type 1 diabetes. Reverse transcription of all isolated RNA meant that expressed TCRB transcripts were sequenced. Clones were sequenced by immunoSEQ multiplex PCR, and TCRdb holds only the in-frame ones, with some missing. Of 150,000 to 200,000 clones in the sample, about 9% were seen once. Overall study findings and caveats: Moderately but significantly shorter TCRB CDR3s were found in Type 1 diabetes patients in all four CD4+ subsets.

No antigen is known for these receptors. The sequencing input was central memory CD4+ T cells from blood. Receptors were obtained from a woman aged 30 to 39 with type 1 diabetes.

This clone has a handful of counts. The DNA of the CDR3 is TGTGCCAGCACGACTAGCGGGACTTACAATGAGCAGTTCTTC. Protein: CASTTSGTYNEQFF. The rearrangement links TRBV6-6 to TRBJ2-1; 11 nucleotides match TRBD2. Looked up from germline, CDR1 is MNHNY and CDR2 is SVGAGI (reference sequence). V trimming: 7 bases; J trimming: 4 bases; junction bases outside the gene matches: 3. The CDR3 loop spans 14 amino acids.

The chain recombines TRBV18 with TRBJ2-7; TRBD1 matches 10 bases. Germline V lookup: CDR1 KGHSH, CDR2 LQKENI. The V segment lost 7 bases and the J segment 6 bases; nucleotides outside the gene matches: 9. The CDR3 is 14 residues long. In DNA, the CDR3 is TGTGCCAGCTACCCGGGACAGGGGACTGGCGAGCAGTACTTC. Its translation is CASYPGQGTGEQYF.

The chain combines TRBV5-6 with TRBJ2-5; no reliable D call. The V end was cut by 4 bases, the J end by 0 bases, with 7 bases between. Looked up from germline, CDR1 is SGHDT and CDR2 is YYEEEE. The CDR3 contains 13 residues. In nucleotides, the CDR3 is TGTGCCAGCAGCAAACAGAACCAAGAGACCCAGTACTTC. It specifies CASSKQNQETQYF.

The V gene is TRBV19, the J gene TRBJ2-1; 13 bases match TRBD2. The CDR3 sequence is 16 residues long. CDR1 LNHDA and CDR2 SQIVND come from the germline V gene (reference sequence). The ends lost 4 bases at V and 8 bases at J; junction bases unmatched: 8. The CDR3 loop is CASSKDGTSGNHEQFF. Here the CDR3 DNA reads TGTGCCAGTAGTAAGGACGGGACTAGCGGGAACCATGAGCAGTTCTTC.

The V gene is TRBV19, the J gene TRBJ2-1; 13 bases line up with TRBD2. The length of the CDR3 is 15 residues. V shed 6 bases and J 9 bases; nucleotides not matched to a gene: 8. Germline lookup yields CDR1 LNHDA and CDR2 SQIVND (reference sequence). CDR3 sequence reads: CASSTGTSGIGEQFF. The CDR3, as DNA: TGTGCCAGTAGCACCGGGACTAGCGGGATAGGTGAGCAGTTCTTC. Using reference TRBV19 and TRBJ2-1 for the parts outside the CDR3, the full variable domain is DGGITQSPKYLFRKEGQNVTLSCEQNLNHDAMYWYRQDPGQGLRLIYYSQIVNDFQKGDIAEGYSVSREKKESFPLTVTSAQKNPTAFYLCASSTGTSGIGEQFFGPGTRLTVL.

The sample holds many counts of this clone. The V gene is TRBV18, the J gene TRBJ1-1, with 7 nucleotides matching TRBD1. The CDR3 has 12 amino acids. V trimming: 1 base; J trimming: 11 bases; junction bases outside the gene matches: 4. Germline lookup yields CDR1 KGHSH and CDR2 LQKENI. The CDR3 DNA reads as TGTGCCAGCTCACCACTGGACAGGAGGGCTTTCTTT. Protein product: CASSPLDRRAFF.

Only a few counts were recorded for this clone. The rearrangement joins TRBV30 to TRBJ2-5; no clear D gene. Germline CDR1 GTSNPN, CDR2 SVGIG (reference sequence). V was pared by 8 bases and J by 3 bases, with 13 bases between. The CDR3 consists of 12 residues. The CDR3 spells CAALALEETQYF. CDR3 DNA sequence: TGTGCCGCGCTCGCTCTGGAAGAGACCCAGTACTTC.

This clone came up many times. The CDR3, as DNA: TGTGCCAGCAGCAAAGCACAGGGGGCACACGAGCAGTACTTC. Amino acid sequence: CASSKAQGAHEQYF. The chain combines TRBV21-1 with TRBJ2-7; TRBD1, the table's D call, was not compared with the DNA. TRBV21-1 has pseudogene status. The CDR3 is 14 residues long.

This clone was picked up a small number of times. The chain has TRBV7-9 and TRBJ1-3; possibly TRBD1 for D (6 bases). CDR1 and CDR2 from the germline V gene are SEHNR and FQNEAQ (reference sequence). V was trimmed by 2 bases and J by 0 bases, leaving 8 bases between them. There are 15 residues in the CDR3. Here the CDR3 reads CASSLYRASGNTIYF. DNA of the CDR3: TGTGCCAGCAGCTTATACAGGGCCTCTGGAAACACCATATATTTT. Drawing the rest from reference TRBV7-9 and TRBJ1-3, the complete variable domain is DTGVSQNPRHKITKRGQNVTFRCDPISEHNRLYWYRQTLGQGPEFLTYFQNEAQLEKSRLLSDRFSAERPKGSFSTLEIQRTEQGDSAMYLCASSLYRASGNTIYFGEGSWLTVV.

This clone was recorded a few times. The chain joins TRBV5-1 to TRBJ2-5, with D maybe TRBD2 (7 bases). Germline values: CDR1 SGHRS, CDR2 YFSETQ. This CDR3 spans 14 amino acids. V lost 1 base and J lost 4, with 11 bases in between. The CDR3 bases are TGCGCCAGCAGCTTGATTGGGGGGGCAGAGACCCAGTACTTC. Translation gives CASSLIGGAETQYF.

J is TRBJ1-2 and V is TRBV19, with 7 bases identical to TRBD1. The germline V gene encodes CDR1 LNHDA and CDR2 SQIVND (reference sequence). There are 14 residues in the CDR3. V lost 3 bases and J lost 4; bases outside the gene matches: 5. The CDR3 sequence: CASSIYRGSYGYTF. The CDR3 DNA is TGTGCCAGTAGTATCTACAGGGGATCCTATGGCTACACCTTC. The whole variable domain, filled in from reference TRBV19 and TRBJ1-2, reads DGGITQSPKYLFRKEGQNVTLSCEQNLNHDAMYWYRQDPGQGLRLIYYSQIVNDFQKGDIAEGYSVSREKKESFPLTVTSAQKNPTAFYLCASSIYRGSYGYTFGSGTRLTVV.

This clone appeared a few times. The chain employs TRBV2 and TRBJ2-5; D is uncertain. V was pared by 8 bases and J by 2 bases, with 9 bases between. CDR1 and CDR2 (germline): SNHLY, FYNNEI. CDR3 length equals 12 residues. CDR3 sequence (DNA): TGTGCCAGCTCGGCAGGACAAGAGACCCAGTACTTC. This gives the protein CASSAGQETQYF.

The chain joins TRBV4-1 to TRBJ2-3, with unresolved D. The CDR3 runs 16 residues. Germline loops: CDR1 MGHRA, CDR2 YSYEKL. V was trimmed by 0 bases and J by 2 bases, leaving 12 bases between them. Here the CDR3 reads CASSQDSRTYTDTQYF. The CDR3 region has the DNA TGCGCCAGCAGCCAAGATTCTAGAACTTACACAGATACGCAGTATTTT.

CDR3 nucleotides: TGCGCCAGCCGGACAGGGGGCGGCGGTGGCTACACCTTC. Protein product: CASRTGGGGGYTF. The chain couples TRBV5-1 to TRBJ1-2; 11 nucleotides line up with TRBD1. The ends lost 7 bases at V and 7 bases at J; junction bases unmatched: 6. Germline V gene lookup returns CDR1 SGHRS and CDR2 YFSETQ. The CDR3 consists of 13 residues.

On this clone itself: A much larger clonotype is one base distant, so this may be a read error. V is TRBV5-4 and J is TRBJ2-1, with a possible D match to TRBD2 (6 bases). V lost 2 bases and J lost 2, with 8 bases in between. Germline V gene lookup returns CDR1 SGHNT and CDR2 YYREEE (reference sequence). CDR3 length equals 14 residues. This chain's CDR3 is CASSLPGAYNEQFF. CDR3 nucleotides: TGTGCCAGCAGCTTACCGGGGGCCTACAATGAGCAGTTCTTC.

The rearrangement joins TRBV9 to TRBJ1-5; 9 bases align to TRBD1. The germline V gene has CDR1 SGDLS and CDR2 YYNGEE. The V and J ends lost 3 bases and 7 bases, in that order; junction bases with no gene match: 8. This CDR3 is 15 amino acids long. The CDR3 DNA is TGTGCCAGCAGCGAGGGACAGGGAGCTAACCAGCCCCAGCATTTT. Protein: CASSEGQGANQPQHF.

CDR3 protein: CASSLGVGRTGSDTQYF. Written as DNA, the CDR3 is TGTGCCAGCAGCTTGGGGGTCGGCAGGACTGGCTCAGATACGCAGTATTTT. This sequence joins TRBV5-6 and TRBJ2-3, with D tentatively TRBD2 (5 bases). The V end was cut by 0 bases, the J end by 4 bases, with 18 bases between. Germline values: CDR1 SGHDT, CDR2 YYEEEE. The CDR3 covers 17 residues.

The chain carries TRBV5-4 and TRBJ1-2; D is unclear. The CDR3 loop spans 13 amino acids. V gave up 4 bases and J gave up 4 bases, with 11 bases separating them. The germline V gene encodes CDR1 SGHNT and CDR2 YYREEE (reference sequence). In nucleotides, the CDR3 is TGTGCCAGCAGCCGGGAGGCGGGCTATGGCTACACCTTC. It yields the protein CASSREAGYGYTF.

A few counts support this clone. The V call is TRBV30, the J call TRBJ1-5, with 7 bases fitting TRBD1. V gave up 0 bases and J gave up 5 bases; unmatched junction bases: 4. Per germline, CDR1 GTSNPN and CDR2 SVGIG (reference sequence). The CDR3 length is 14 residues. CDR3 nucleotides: TGTGCCTGGAGTGTGAGTGACAGGGATCAGCCCCAGCATTTT. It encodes CAWSVSDRDQPQHF.

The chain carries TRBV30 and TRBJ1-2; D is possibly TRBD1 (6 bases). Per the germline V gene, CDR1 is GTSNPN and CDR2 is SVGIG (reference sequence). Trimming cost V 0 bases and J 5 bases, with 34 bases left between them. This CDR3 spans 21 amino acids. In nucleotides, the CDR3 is TGTGCCTGGAGTGTGTTGGGTGGACAGCCCCAACCTACAGATTTGGGGTATGGCTACACCTTC. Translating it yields CAWSVLGGQPQPTDLGYGYTF.

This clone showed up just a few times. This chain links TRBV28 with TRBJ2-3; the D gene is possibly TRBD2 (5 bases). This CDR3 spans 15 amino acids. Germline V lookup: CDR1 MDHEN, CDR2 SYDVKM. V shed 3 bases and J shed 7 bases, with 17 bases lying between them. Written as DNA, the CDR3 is TGTGCCAGCAGTTTCCCGGATGGCGGGTGGAATACGCAGTATTTT. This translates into CASSFPDGGWNTQYF.

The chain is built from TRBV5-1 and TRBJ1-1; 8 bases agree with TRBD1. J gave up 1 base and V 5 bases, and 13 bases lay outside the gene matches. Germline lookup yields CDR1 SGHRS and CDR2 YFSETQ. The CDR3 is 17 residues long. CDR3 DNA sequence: TGCGCCAGCAGGATGGTGCGGACAGGGCTAGAGAACACTGAAGCTTTCTTT. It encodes CASRMVRTGLENTEAFF. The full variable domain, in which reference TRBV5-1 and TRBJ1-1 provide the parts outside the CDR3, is KAGVTQTPRYLIKTRGQQVTLSCSPISGHRSVSWYQQTPGQGLQFLFEYFSETQRNKGNFPGRFSGRQFSNSRSEMNVSTLELGDSALYLCASRMVRTGLENTEAFFGQGTRLTVV.

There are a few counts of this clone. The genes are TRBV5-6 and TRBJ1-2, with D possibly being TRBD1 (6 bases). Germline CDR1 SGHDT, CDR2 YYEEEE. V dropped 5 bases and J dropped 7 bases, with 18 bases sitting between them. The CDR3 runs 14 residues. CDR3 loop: CASSYGTILAGYTF. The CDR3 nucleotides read TGTGCCAGCAGTTACGGGACAATCCTGGCTGGCTACACCTTC.

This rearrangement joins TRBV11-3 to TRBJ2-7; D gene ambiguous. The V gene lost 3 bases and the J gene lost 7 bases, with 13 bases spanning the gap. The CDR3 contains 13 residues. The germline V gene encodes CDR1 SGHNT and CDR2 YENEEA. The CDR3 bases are TGTGCCAGCAGCTTGTACACCCCCTCGGAGCAGTACTTC. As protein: CASSLYTPSEQYF.

CDR3 region: CASSIGKYGYTF. CDR3 DNA: TGTGCCAGTAGTATTGGCAAGTATGGCTACACCTTC. The chain combines TRBV19 with TRBJ1-2; no clear D gene. Trimming left V 3 bases short and J 5 bases short, with 7 bases between. Per germline, CDR1 LNHDA and CDR2 SQIVND (reference sequence). This CDR3 is 12 amino acids long.

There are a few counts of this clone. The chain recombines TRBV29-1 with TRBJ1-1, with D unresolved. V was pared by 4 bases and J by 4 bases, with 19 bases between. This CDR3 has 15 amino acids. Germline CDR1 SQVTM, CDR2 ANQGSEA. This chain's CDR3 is CSVGLTPGVRTEAFF. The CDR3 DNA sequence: TGCAGCGTTGGACTAACCCCTGGGGTCCGCACTGAAGCTTTCTTT.

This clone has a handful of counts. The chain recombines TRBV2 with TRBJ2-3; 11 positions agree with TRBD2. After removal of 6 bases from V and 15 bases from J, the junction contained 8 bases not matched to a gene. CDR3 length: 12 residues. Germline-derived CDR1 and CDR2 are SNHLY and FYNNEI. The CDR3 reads CASSAGTSGLYF. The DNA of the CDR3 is TGTGCCAGCAGCGCCGGGACTAGCGGTCTCTATTTT.

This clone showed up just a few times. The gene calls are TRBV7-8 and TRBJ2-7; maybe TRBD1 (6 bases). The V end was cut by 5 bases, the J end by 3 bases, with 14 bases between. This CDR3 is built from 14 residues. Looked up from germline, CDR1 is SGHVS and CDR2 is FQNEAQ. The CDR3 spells CASSLRTVNYEQYF. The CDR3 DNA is TGTGCCAGCAGCCTAAGGACAGTAAACTACGAGCAGTACTTC.

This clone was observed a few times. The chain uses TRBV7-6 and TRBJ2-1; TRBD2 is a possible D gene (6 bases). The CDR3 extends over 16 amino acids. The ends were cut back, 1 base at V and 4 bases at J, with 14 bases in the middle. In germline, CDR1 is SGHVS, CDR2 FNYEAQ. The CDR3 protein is CASSLESPTSYNEQFF. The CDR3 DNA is TGTGCCAGCAGCTTAGAGTCCCCGACTAGTTACAATGAGCAGTTCTTC.

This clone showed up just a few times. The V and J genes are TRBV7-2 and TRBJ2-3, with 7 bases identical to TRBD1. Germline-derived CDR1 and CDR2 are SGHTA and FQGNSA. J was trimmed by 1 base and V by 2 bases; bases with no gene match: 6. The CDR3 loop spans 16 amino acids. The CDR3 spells CASSLRGQGRTDTQYF. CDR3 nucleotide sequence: TGTGCCAGCAGCTTAAGGGGGCAGGGCCGCACAGATACGCAGTATTTT.